This T cell receptor beta chain was sequenced for a study of early T cells in non-severe SARS-CoV-2 infection. Study background: The input, bulk RNA from unsorted whole blood, was sequenced, and chains were unpaired.

The CDR3 has 12 residues. Attached unique molecular identifiers marked individual cDNA molecules. TCRdb called the 5' RACE reads again in MiXCR, with one record for every CDR3 protein. The sample shows 60,000 to 70,000 distinct CDR3 sequences, approximately 5.9% of them seen only once. Study results and caveats: Lookups in VDJdb leaned toward anti-spike CD8 responses and missed private and CD4 specificities.

This clonotype appeared a few times. Its antigen is as yet unknown. The genes are TRBV12-3 or TRBV12-4 and TRBJ1-6; D is possibly TRBD1 (5 bases). This TCR derives from an adult who was a healthcare worker with PCR-confirmed SARS-CoV-2 infection or an uninfected control (not recorded which). Sequencing used whole blood, obtained at baseline. The DNA for the CDR3 is TGTGCTTCGGGGCAGGAAAATTCACCCCTCCACTTT. This codes for CASGQENSPLHF.